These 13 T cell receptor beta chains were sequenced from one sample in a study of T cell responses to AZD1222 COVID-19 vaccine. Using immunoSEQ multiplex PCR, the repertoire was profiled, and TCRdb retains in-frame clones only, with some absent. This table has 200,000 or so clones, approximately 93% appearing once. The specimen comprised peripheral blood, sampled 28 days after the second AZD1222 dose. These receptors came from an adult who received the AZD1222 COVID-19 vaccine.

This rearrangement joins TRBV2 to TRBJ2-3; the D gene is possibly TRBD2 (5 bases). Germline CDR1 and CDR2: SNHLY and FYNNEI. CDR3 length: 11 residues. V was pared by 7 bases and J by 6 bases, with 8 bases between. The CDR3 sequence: CASTPGDTQYF. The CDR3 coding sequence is TGTGCCAGCACCCCGGGGGATACGCAGTATTTT.

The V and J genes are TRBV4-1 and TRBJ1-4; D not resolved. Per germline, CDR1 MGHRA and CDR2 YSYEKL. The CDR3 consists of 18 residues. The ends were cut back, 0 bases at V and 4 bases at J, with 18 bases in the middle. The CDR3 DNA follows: TGCGCCAGCAGCCAAGATCGAGGGCTGAACCTGGGTAATGAAAAACTGTTTTTT. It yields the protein CASSQDRGLNLGNEKLFF.

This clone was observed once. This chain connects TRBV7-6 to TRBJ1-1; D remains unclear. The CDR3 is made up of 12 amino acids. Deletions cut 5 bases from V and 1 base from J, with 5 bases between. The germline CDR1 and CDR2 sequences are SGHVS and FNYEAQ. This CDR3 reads CASSPKNTEAFF. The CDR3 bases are TGTGCCAGCAGCCCAAAGAACACTGAAGCTTTCTTT.

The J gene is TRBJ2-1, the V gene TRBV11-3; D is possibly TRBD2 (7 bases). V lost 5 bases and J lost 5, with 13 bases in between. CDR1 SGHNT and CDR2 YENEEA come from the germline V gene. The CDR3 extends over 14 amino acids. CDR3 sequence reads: CASSRGGSDNEQFF. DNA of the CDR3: TGTGCCAGCAGCAGGGGGGGCAGTGACAATGAGCAGTTCTTC.

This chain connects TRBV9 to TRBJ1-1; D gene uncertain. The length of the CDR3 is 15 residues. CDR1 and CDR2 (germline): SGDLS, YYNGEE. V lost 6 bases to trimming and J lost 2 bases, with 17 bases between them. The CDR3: CASKPYSDQNTEAFF. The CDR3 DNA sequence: TGTGCCAGCAAACCCTACTCGGACCAAAACACTGAAGCTTTCTTT.

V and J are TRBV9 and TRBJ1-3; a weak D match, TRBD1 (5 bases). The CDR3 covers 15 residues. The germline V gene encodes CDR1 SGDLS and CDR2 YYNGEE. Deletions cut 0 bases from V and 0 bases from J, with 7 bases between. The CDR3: CASSVATGSGNTIYF. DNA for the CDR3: TGTGCCAGCAGCGTAGCCACAGGCTCTGGAAACACCATATATTTT.

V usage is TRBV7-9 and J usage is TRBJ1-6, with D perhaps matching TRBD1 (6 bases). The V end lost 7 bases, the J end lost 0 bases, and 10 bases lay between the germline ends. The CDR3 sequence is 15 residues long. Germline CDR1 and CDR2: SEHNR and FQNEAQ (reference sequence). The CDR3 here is CASTPDSSYNSPLHF. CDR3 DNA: TGTGCCAGCACCCCGGACAGCTCCTATAATTCACCCCTCCACTTT.

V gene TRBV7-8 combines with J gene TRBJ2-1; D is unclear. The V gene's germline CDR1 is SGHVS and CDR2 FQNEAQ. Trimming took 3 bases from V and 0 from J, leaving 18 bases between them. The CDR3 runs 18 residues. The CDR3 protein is CASSLMGTIRSSYNEQFF. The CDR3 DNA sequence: TGTGCCAGCAGCTTGATGGGAACGATTAGGAGCTCCTACAATGAGCAGTTCTTC.

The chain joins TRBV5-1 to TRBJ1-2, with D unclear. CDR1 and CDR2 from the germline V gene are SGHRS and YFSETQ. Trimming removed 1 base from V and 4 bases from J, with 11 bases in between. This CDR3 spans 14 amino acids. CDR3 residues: CASSLSEDGYGYTF. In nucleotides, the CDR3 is TGCGCCAGCAGCTTGTCCGAGGATGGCTATGGCTACACCTTC.

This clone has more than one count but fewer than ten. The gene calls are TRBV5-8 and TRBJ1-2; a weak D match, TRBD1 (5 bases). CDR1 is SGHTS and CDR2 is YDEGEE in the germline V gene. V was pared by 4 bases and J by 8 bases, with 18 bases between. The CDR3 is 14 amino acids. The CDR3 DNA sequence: TGTGCCAGCAGCCTGTCACGGGGGTCACTCGGCTACACCTTC. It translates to CASSLSRGSLGYTF.

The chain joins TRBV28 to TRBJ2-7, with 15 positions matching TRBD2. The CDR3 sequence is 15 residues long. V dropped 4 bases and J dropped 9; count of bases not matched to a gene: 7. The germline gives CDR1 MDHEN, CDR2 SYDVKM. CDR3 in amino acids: CASSSTGTSGGMQYF. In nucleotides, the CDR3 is TGTGCCAGCAGTTCCACCGGGACTAGCGGGGGGATGCAGTACTTC.

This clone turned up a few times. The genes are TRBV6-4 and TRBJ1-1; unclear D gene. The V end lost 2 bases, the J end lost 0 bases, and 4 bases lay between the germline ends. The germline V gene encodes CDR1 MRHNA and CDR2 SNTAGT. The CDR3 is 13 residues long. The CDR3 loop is CASSDPLNTEAFF. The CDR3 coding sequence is TGTGCCAGCAGTGACCCGCTGAACACTGAAGCTTTCTTT.

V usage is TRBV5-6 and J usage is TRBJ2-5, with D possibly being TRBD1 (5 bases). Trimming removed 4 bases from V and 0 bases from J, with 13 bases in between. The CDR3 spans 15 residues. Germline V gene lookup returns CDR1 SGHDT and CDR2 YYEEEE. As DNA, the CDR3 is TGTGCCAGCAGCCCAGGGTTAGGGTACCAAGAGACCCAGTACTTC. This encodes CASSPGLGYQETQYF.